This passage covers 10 T cell receptor beta chains from one sample sequenced in a study of blood T cell repertoires in COVID-19. The table came from immunoSEQ multiplex PCR; TCRdb's copy has only in-frame clones and leaves some out. The sample contains tens of thousands of clones, about four fifths of which appear only once. Sequencing was performed on peripheral blood. Receptors originate from a woman of 80 years or more with COVID-19, enrolled during active disease.

The chain employs TRBV3-1 (or the pseudogene TRBV3-2) and TRBJ2-3; D is possibly TRBD1 (6 bases). Deletions cut 2 bases from V and 2 bases from J, with 11 bases between. Germline CDR1 LGHDT, CDR2 YNNKEL (reference sequence). This CDR3 spans 15 amino acids. CDR3 region: CASSQTTGDTDTQYF. The CDR3 nucleotides read TGTGCCAGCAGCCAAACGACAGGAGACACAGATACGCAGTATTTT.

A single count supports this clone. The chain has TRBV3-1 (or the pseudogene TRBV3-2) and TRBJ2-7; D ambiguous. The CDR3 has 12 amino acids. The germline V gene encodes CDR1 LGHDT and CDR2 YNNKEL (reference sequence). Trimming removed 1 base from V and 3 bases from J, with 4 bases in between. Here the CDR3 reads CASSQVDYEQYF. The CDR3 bases are TGTGCCAGCAGCCAAGTAGACTACGAGCAGTACTTC.

The chain combines TRBV5-4 with TRBJ2-1; a weak D match, TRBD2 (5 bases). Germline-derived CDR1 and CDR2 are SGHNT and YYREEE (reference sequence). The CDR3 has 16 residues. V lost 0 bases to trimming and J lost 1 base, with 11 bases between them. The CDR3 loop reads CASSLGSSPSYNEQFF. The CDR3 nucleotides are TGTGCCAGCAGCTTGGGTTCTAGCCCATCCTACAATGAGCAGTTCTTC.

The rearrangement uses TRBV5-8 and TRBJ2-4, with TRBD2 identical over 9 bases. CDR1 SGHTS and CDR2 YDEGEE come from the germline V gene. This CDR3 spans 16 amino acids. The junction had 11 bases not matched to a gene; V was cut back by 3 bases and J by 7 bases. DNA of the CDR3: TGTGCCAGCAGCTCCAAACGGGGACTAGCACCGAACATTCAGTACTTC. This codes for CASSSKRGLAPNIQYF. The whole variable domain, remainder taken from reference TRBV5-8 and TRBJ2-4, is EAGVTQSPTHLIKTRGQQATLRCSPISGHTSVYWYQQALGLGLQFLLWYDEGEERNRGNFPPRFSGRQFPNYSSELNVNALELEDSALYLCASSSKRGLAPNIQYFGAGTRLSVL.

This chain links TRBV18 with TRBJ2-7, with D possibly TRBD2 on 5 matching bases. Per the germline V gene, CDR1 is KGHSH and CDR2 is LQKENI. V was cut by 2 bases and J by 1 base, with 9 bases left in between. The CDR3 contains 14 residues. CDR3 loop: CASSPSGRSYEQYF. CDR3 DNA sequence: TGTGCCAGCTCACCATCTGGGAGATCCTACGAGCAGTACTTC. The full variable domain, its missing parts supplied by reference TRBV18 and TRBJ2-7, is NAGVMQNPRHLVRRRGQEARLRCSPMKGHSHVYWYRQLPEEGLKFMVYLQKENIIDESGMPKERFSAEFPKEGPSILRIQQVVRGDSAAYFCASSPSGRSYEQYFGPGTRLTVT.

This clone appeared once. The chain joins TRBV3-1 (or the pseudogene TRBV3-2) to TRBJ2-7, with 8 bases aligning to TRBD1. V lost 4 bases to trimming and J lost 3 bases; unmatched junction nucleotides: 2. Germline V gene lookup returns CDR1 LGHDT and CDR2 YNNKEL (reference sequence). This CDR3 region has 13 residues. As DNA, the CDR3 is TGTGCCAGCAGCCGGACAGGGAACTACGAGCAGTACTTC. As protein: CASSRTGNYEQYF.

The V gene is TRBV24-1, the J gene TRBJ1-6, with a tentative D call TRBD1 (5 bases). The CDR3 extends over 13 amino acids. Germline V CDR1 and CDR2: KGHDR, SFDVKD. Trimming took off 1 base at V and 9 bases at J, with 6 bases between the two ends. The CDR3 protein is CATSDFGGSPLHF. The CDR3, as DNA: TGTGCCACCAGTGATTTCGGGGGTTCACCCCTCCACTTT.

The CDR3 reads CASIRQGDNSPLHF. The DNA of the CDR3 is TGTGCCAGTATCCGACAGGGAGATAATTCACCCCTCCACTTT. The chain recombines TRBV28 with TRBJ1-6; 7 bases agree with TRBD1. The germline V gene encodes CDR1 MDHEN and CDR2 SYDVKM. The CDR3 is 14 amino acids. With 9 bases clipped from V and 5 bases from J, the junction kept 7 bases outside the gene matches.

The chain recombines TRBV29-1 with TRBJ2-3; 8 nucleotides line up with TRBD2. Germline V gene data show CDR1 as SQVTM and CDR2 as ANQGSEA. V shed 5 bases, J shed 4 bases, and the junction held 11 bases outside the gene matches. The length of the CDR3 is 15 residues. CDR3 in amino acids: CSVPIAGRLADTQYF. The CDR3 DNA reads TGCAGCGTTCCCATAGCGGGAAGACTTGCAGATACGCAGTATTTT.

The rearrangement links TRBV6-5 to TRBJ2-1; 8 nucleotides align to TRBD2. The CDR3 consists of 16 residues. V lost 4 bases and J lost 2; bases outside the gene matches: 7. Germline V gives CDR1 MNHEY, CDR2 SVGAGI. The CDR3 loop reads CASSSSTSVAYNEQFF. CDR3 in DNA: TGTGCCAGCAGTTCCTCGACTAGCGTTGCCTACAATGAGCAGTTCTTC.